The 14 T cell receptor beta chains below come from one sample, sequenced in a study of identical twins. TCRdb re-analysed the 5' RACE reads in MiXCR, keeping a single row per CDR3 protein. The sample records around 370,000 distinct CDR3 sequences, 9% to 10% being singletons. Source material: naive T cells sorted from blood. The receptors here all came from a woman between 50 and 59 years old in good health.

The chain links TRBV24-1 to TRBJ2-5; D remains ambiguous. Trimming removed 4 bases from V and 0 bases from J, with 5 bases in between. The CDR3 extends over 13 amino acids. The germline V gene encodes CDR1 KGHDR and CDR2 SFDVKD. The CDR3 sequence: CATSDQYQETQYF. DNA of the CDR3: TGTGCCACCAGTGACCAGTACCAAGAGACCCAGTACTTC.

This clonotype showed up just a few times. V is TRBV5-4 and J is TRBJ2-3; TRBD2 is a possible D gene (5 bases). V lost 6 bases to trimming and J lost 2 bases, with 10 bases between them. There are 13 residues in the CDR3. Germline-derived CDR1 and CDR2 are SGHNT and YYREEE (reference sequence). CDR3: CASTGNFTDTQYF. CDR3 bases: TGTGCCAGCACGGGGAACTTCACAGATACGCAGTATTTT.

In this sample, this clonotype turned up many times. The CDR3 DNA sequence: TGTGCCAGCAGTTTTTTGTCCAACTCTGGAAACACCATATATTTT. Amino acids: CASSFLSNSGNTIYF. V gene TRBV12-3 or TRBV12-4 combines with J gene TRBJ1-3; D is uncertain. The length of the CDR3 is 15 residues. The V gene lost 3 bases and the J gene lost 0 bases, with 9 bases spanning the gap.

This clonotype was detected ten times or more. The chain recombines TRBV12-3 or TRBV12-4 with TRBJ2-1; no firm D call. The CDR3 length is 16 residues. V dropped 4 bases and J dropped 0 bases, with 13 bases sitting between them. The CDR3 nucleotides are TGTGCCAGCAGTTATAGTAGGCAGGACTCCTACAATGAGCAGTTCTTC. Protein product: CASSYSRQDSYNEQFF.

V and J are TRBV29-1 and TRBJ2-7; 9 bases line up with TRBD1. Germline-derived CDR1 and CDR2 are SQVTM and ANQGSEA. The CDR3 has 14 residues. Trimming cost V 3 bases and J 4 bases; bases outside gene matches: 7. In DNA, the CDR3 is TGCAGCGTTGAGGGGACAGGGAAGGGATACGAGCAGTACGTC. Its translation is CSVEGTGKGYEQYV.

This clonotype appeared a few times. V gene TRBV7-8 combines with J gene TRBJ2-1; no clear D gene. CDR1 is SGHVS and CDR2 is FQNEAQ in the germline V gene. Trimming removed 0 bases from V and 8 bases from J, with 11 bases in between. The CDR3 runs to 14 residues. CDR3 loop: CASSLAIVADEQFF. The CDR3 coding sequence is TGTGCCAGCAGCTTAGCGATAGTTGCCGATGAGCAGTTCTTC.

The chain carries TRBV7-9 and TRBJ2-6, with D tentatively TRBD1 or TRBD2 (5 bases each). This CDR3 is 14 amino acids long. The germline V and J ends were trimmed by 8 bases and 0 bases, with 8 bases remaining between them. The V gene's germline CDR1 is SEHNR and CDR2 FQNEAQ (reference sequence). CDR3: CASGGGSGANVLTF. In DNA, the CDR3 is TGTGCCAGCGGTGGGGGCTCTGGGGCCAACGTCCTGACTTTC.

The CDR3 sequence: CASSILGSASYNEQFF. Written as DNA, the CDR3 is TGTGCCAGTAGTATATTAGGTAGCGCGTCCTACAATGAGCAGTTCTTC. The V gene is TRBV19, the J gene TRBJ2-1; possible D gene TRBD2, 5 bases. Germline assignment: CDR1 LNHDA and CDR2 SQIVND (reference sequence). The CDR3 consists of 16 residues. V shed 2 bases and J shed 1 base, with 12 bases lying between them.

J is TRBJ2-7 and V is TRBV27; 9 bases are shared with TRBD1. Germline-derived CDR1 and CDR2 are MNHEY and SMNVEV (reference sequence). This CDR3 contains 17 residues. The V segment lost 0 bases and the J segment 7 bases; nucleotides outside the gene matches: 13. This CDR3 reads CASSLSFGTGPREEQYF. CDR3 DNA: TGTGCCAGCAGTTTATCGTTCGGGACAGGGCCGAGGGAGGAGCAGTACTTC.

This clonotype was detected a few times. The CDR3 loop is CASSEAGHGETQYF. CDR3 coding DNA: TGTGCCAGCAGTGAAGCGGGACACGGGGAGACCCAGTACTTC. V gene TRBV2 combines with J gene TRBJ2-5; D perhaps matches TRBD1 (6 bases). Germline CDR1 is SNHLY and CDR2 is FYNNEI. The CDR3 has 14 amino acids. V was cut by 0 bases and J by 5 bases, with 10 bases left in between. The full variable domain, rest sourced from reference TRBV2 and TRBJ2-5, is EPEVTQTPSHQVTQMGQEVILRCVPISNHLYFYWYRQILGQKVEFLVSFYNNEISEKSEIFDDQFSVERPDGSNFTLKIRSTKLEDSAMYFCASSEAGHGETQYFGPGTRLLVL.

This rearrangement joins TRBV7-2 to TRBJ2-1; TRBD2 matches 9 bases. Germline V lookup: CDR1 SGHTA, CDR2 FQGNSA. Germline trimming cut 5 bases from V and 3 bases from J; bases unmatched to any gene: 8. The CDR3 extends over 16 amino acids. The CDR3 loop is CASSPHSGGNYNEQFF. Here the CDR3 DNA reads TGTGCCAGCAGCCCCCACAGCGGGGGGAACTACAATGAGCAGTTCTTC.

This clonotype was seen a few times. CDR3: CASRGQGASTNEKLFF. The CDR3 DNA is TGTGCCAGCAGGGGACAGGGGGCGTCAACTAATGAAAAACTGTTTTTT. The genes are TRBV7-9 and TRBJ1-4; 12 nucleotides agree with TRBD1. CDR1 is SEHNR, CDR2 FQNEAQ, per germline (reference sequence). The CDR3 runs to 16 residues. Trimming took 6 bases from V and 0 from J; bases not matched to a gene: 2. The whole variable domain, filled in from reference TRBV7-9 and TRBJ1-4, reads DTGVSQNPRHKITKRGQNVTFRCDPISEHNRLYWYRQTLGQGPEFLTYFQNEAQLEKSRLLSDRFSAERPKGSFSTLEIQRTEQGDSAMYLCASRGQGASTNEKLFFGSGTQLSVL.

This clonotype showed up many times. The J gene is TRBJ2-1, the V gene TRBV19; TRBD2 matches 7 bases. CDR3 length: 14 amino acids. CDR1 is LNHDA, CDR2 SQIVND, per germline (reference sequence). V lost 8 bases and J lost 6; bases outside the gene matches: 10. The CDR3 spells CASRGLAAINEQFF. The DNA of the CDR3 is TGTGCCAGTCGGGGTCTAGCGGCAATCAATGAGCAGTTCTTC.

J is TRBJ2-3 and V is TRBV20-1; TRBD1 matches at 7 bases. The CDR3 is made up of 15 amino acids. V shed 5 bases, J shed 2 bases, and the junction held 10 bases outside the gene matches. The germline CDR1 and CDR2 sequences are DFQATT and SNEGSKA (reference sequence). CDR3: CSARQGLDYTDTQYF. CDR3 nucleotide sequence: TGCAGTGCTCGACAGGGCCTAGATTACACAGATACGCAGTATTTT.